These 27 T cell receptor beta chains originate from one sample sequenced in a study of identical twins. MiXCR was run by TCRdb on the 5' RACE reads, yielding one entry per CDR3 protein. This table holds approximately 1.8 million distinct CDR3 sequences, about 32% found once. The source material was cord blood. The receptors were sampled from a newborn girl in good health.

The V call is TRBV29-1, the J call TRBJ1-1; 9 bases line up with TRBD1. The trim removed 3 bases at V and 6 bases at J, leaving 2 bases unmatched. The CDR3 is made up of 12 amino acids. Germline V gene data show CDR1 as SQVTM and CDR2 as ANQGSEA. The CDR3, as DNA: TGCAGCGTTGATAGACAGGGGGCTGAAGCTTTCTTT. This translates into CSVDRQGAEAFF.

The sample holds a few counts of this clonotype. The chain couples TRBV7-2 to TRBJ2-5; perhaps TRBD2 as D (5 bases). The V and J ends lost 0 bases and 5 bases respectively, with 10 bases between them. Germline assignment: CDR1 SGHTA and CDR2 FQGNSA. This CDR3 spans 14 amino acids. The chain's CDR3 is CASSLANPGETQYF. In DNA, the CDR3 is TGTGCCAGCAGCTTAGCGAATCCGGGGGAGACCCAGTACTTC.

The DNA of the CDR3 is TGTGCCAGCAGCCCTAGGGGGCGCCCCGATACGCAGTATTTT. It is translated as CASSPRGRPDTQYF. The genes are TRBV7-2 and TRBJ2-3, with 7 bases matching TRBD1. Germline CDR1 and CDR2: SGHTA and FQGNSA. The junction had 8 bases not matched to a gene; V was cut back by 5 bases and J by 6 bases. CDR3 size: 14 residues.

This clonotype was recorded once. This sequence joins TRBV28 and TRBJ2-2, with D unresolved. From germline, CDR1 is MDHEN and CDR2 SYDVKM. The ends were cut back, 6 bases at V and 5 bases at J, with 10 bases in the middle. The CDR3 spans 13 residues. The CDR3 loop reads CASSGRETGELFF. Written as DNA, the CDR3 is TGTGCCAGCAGCGGACGAGAGACCGGGGAGCTGTTTTTT.

A few counts support this clonotype. The chain uses TRBV12-3 or TRBV12-4 and TRBJ2-7; 10 nucleotides align to TRBD2. The CDR3 length is 15 residues. With V trimmed by 6 bases and J by 2 bases, 7 bases remained unmatched. CDR3 region: CASRSTSGTPYEQYF. In DNA, the CDR3 is TGTGCCAGCAGATCTACTAGCGGGACCCCCTACGAGCAGTACTTC.

The table lists this clonotype with a few counts. This chain joins TRBV6-2 or TRBV6-3 and TRBJ2-1; a possible D gene is TRBD2 (5 bases). V gave up 1 base and J gave up 5 bases, with 15 bases separating them. In germline, CDR1 is MNHEY, CDR2 SVGEGT. This CDR3 contains 16 residues. CDR3 in DNA: TGTGCCAGCAGTTACTGGGCCTTAGCGAGAGACAATGAGCAGTTCTTC. As protein: CASSYWALARDNEQFF.

The chain carries TRBV6-1 and TRBJ1-2; a possible D gene is TRBD1 (6 bases). CDR1 is MNHNS and CDR2 is SASEGT in the germline V gene. The CDR3 is 16 residues long. V lost 3 bases to trimming and J lost 2 bases, with 16 bases between them. The CDR3 protein is CASSDSPGHPNYGYTF. The CDR3 nucleotides are TGTGCCAGCAGTGATAGTCCGGGACACCCCAACTATGGCTACACCTTC.

This chain uses TRBV20-1 with TRBJ1-4; tentative D call: TRBD1 (5 bases). The CDR3 is made up of 13 amino acids. Trimming took off 2 bases at V and 7 bases at J, with 11 bases between the two ends. CDR1 is DFQATT and CDR2 is SNEGSKA in the germline V gene (reference sequence). In nucleotides, the CDR3 is TGCAGTGCTAGAAAACCTGGGGGTGAAAAACTGTTTTTT. Translating it yields CSARKPGGEKLFF.

V is TRBV10-3 and J is TRBJ2-5, with 8 nucleotides matching TRBD1. The CDR3 consists of 16 residues. Unmatched junction bases numbered 11, after V lost 3 bases and J lost 5 bases. Germline assignment: CDR1 ENHRY and CDR2 SYGVKD. DNA of the CDR3: TGTGCCATCAGTGAAGTGAGGGGACAGGAGGCCGAGACCCAGTACTTC. Amino acid sequence: CAISEVRGQEAETQYF.

The chain couples TRBV25-1 to TRBJ2-1, with D perhaps matching TRBD1 or TRBD2 (5 bases each). The V and J ends lost 8 bases and 2 bases respectively, with 13 bases between them. The germline CDR1 and CDR2 sequences are MGHDK and SYGVNS. The CDR3 consists of 14 residues. The DNA of the CDR3 is TGTGCCAGCCGGGACGAACCCACCTACAATGAGCAGTTCTTC. Translation: CASRDEPTYNEQFF.

J is TRBJ2-7 and V is TRBV4-2, with D tentatively TRBD1 (5 bases). V lost 0 bases and J 2 bases, leaving 14 bases between the germline ends. The germline gives CDR1 LGHNA, CDR2 YNFKEQ. The CDR3 length is 16 residues. CDR3 protein: CASSQERQAGTYEQYF. CDR3 bases: TGTGCCAGCAGCCAAGAAAGGCAGGCAGGGACCTACGAGCAGTACTTC.

This clonotype was observed a handful of times. This rearrangement joins TRBV5-1 to TRBJ2-3, with 9 bases matching TRBD2. Losses at the gene ends were 7 bases for V and 4 bases for J; bases not matched to a gene: 13. Germline CDR1 is SGHRS and CDR2 is YFSETQ. The CDR3 totals 16 residues. CDR3 residues: CASSRGTSSGPDTQYF. CDR3 bases: TGCGCCAGCTCACGCGGGACTAGCTCGGGCCCAGATACGCAGTATTTT.

The chain recombines TRBV24-1 with TRBJ2-7; 11 bases are a match to TRBD1. The CDR3 loop spans 16 amino acids. Germline V gene lookup returns CDR1 KGHDR and CDR2 SFDVKD. V dropped 0 bases and J dropped 3; count of bases not matched to a gene: 3. The CDR3: CATSDLRGTGGYEQYF. For the CDR3, the DNA is TGTGCCACCAGTGATTTGCGAGGGACAGGGGGCTACGAGCAGTACTTC.

This clonotype was counted only a few times. The chain employs TRBV20-1 and TRBJ2-1; 11 nucleotides match TRBD2. The germline V gene has CDR1 DFQATT and CDR2 SNEGSKA (reference sequence). V gave up 0 bases and J gave up 9 bases; unmatched junction bases: 4. The CDR3 is 14 amino acids. CDR3 in amino acids: CSARDLAGGSEQFF. In DNA, the CDR3 is TGCAGTGCTAGAGATTTAGCGGGGGGGAGTGAGCAGTTCTTC.

Of note for this clonotype: Compared with germline, one end of the junction differs, possibly owing to a read error. This chain links TRBV4-1 with TRBJ1-6; 8 bases agree with TRBD1. CDR3 length: 19 amino acids. Germline V gene lookup returns CDR1 MGHRA and CDR2 YSYEKL. The DNA of the CDR3 is TGCGCCAGCAGCCACGCTCAGGGGGCTCCTATATTCGGGAATTCACCCCCCCACTTT. Its protein product is CASSHAQGAPIFGNSPPHF.

This clonotype was picked up a small number of times. This chain uses TRBV7-2 with TRBJ1-1; no clear D gene. This CDR3 is 15 amino acids long. V lost 3 bases and J 8 bases, leaving 19 bases between the germline ends. Germline lookup yields CDR1 SGHTA and CDR2 FQGNSA. The CDR3 loop reads CASSFTATTLMEAFF. The CDR3 DNA reads TGTGCCAGCAGCTTCACGGCCACCACGTTGATGGAAGCTTTCTTT.

This clonotype was seen only a few times. This sequence joins TRBV20-1 and TRBJ1-4; the match to TRBD1 covers 12 bases. Germline V gene sequence: CDR1 DFQATT, CDR2 SNEGSKA (reference sequence). V lost 2 bases to trimming and J lost 8 bases; unmatched junction nucleotides: 6. This CDR3 comprises 15 residues. The CDR3 coding sequence is TGCAGTGCTAGAAAACCTGGGACAGGGGGCGAAAAACTGTTTTTT. It yields the protein CSARKPGTGGEKLFF.

The genes are TRBV27 and TRBJ2-4; 10 bases are a match to TRBD2. Germline V gene data show CDR1 as MNHEY and CDR2 as SMNVEV (reference sequence). The trim removed 5 bases at V and 9 bases at J, leaving 16 bases unmatched. The CDR3 totals 17 residues. The CDR3: CASSDRPSGGPVAIQYF. CDR3 sequence (DNA): TGTGCCAGCAGTGATCGTCCTAGCGGGGGCCCCGTGGCCATTCAGTACTTC.

This clonotype was detected only a few times. The V gene is TRBV9, the J gene TRBJ2-3; tentatively, D is TRBD2 (5 bases). CDR1 is SGDLS, CDR2 YYNGEE, per germline. CDR3 length: 16 residues. Trimming removed 2 bases from V and 3 bases from J, with 16 bases in between. Written as DNA, the CDR3 is TGTGCCAGCAGCGTTACGGCCTCAAGGAGGACAGATACGCAGTATTTT. This gives the protein CASSVTASRRTDTQYF. Full variable domain (remainder filled in from reference TRBV9 and TRBJ2-3): DSGVTQTPKHLITATGQRVTLRCSPRSGDLSVYWYQQSLDQGLQFLIQYYNGEERAKGNILERFSAQQFPDLHSELNLSSLELGDSALYFCASSVTASRRTDTQYFGPGTRLTVL.

This clonotype was recorded a few times. J is TRBJ1-6 and V is TRBV13; TRBD1 is a possible D gene (6 bases). CDR1 is PRHDT and CDR2 is FYEKMQ in the germline V gene (reference sequence). Deletions cut 5 bases from V and 9 bases from J, with 17 bases between. The CDR3 is 15 amino acids. CDR3: CASSHSQGFRSPLHF. The CDR3 DNA is TGTGCCAGCAGCCACTCCCAGGGGTTTCGTTCACCCCTCCACTTT.

This clonotype occurred a few times. The chain couples TRBV27 to TRBJ2-5; a possible D gene is TRBD2 (6 bases). The V end lost 2 bases, the J end lost 0 bases, and 10 bases lay between the germline ends. The CDR3 consists of 15 residues. Germline V lookup: CDR1 MNHEY, CDR2 SMNVEV (reference sequence). Here the CDR3 reads CASSLGGMYQETQYF. In DNA form, the CDR3 reads TGTGCCAGCAGTTTAGGGGGGATGTACCAAGAGACCCAGTACTTC.

Concerning this clonotype itself: The junction differs from germline at one of its ends, possibly a read error. This chain connects TRBV29-1 to TRBJ1-2; D uncertain. The CDR3 is made up of 12 amino acids. The V gene's germline CDR1 is SQVTM and CDR2 ANQGSEA. The CDR3 nucleotides are TGCTGCGTCGAGGCAATTCCTTATGGCTACACCTTC. Encoded protein: CCVEAIPYGYTF.

The rearrangement uses TRBV4-2 and TRBJ2-3; 9 bases match TRBD2. The junction had 9 bases not matched to a gene; V was cut back by 0 bases and J by 2 bases. Germline V gene lookup returns CDR1 LGHNA and CDR2 YNFKEQ. The CDR3 sequence is 18 residues long. DNA of the CDR3: TGTGCCAGCAGCCAAGAGGCTACTAGCGGGCTTTTCACAGATACGCAGTATTTT. This sequence encodes CASSQEATSGLFTDTQYF.

V gene TRBV12-3 or TRBV12-4 combines with J gene TRBJ2-3, with TRBD1 as a possible D gene (5 bases). CDR3 length equals 18 residues. Trimming stripped 2 bases from V and 4 bases from J, with 22 bases between. The CDR3: CASSLYRGGRVPPDTQYF. CDR3 sequence (DNA): TGTGCCAGCAGTTTATATAGGGGTGGCAGAGTGCCCCCAGATACGCAGTATTTT.

A remark on this clonotype: A read error may account for a junction end that differs from germline. The chain couples TRBV6-4 to TRBJ2-1, with 10 bases matching TRBD1. Germline V gene data show CDR1 as MRHNA and CDR2 as SNTAGT. CDR3 size: 15 residues. CDR3 in DNA: TGTGCCAACAGTGACGACAGGGGGCTTGGCAATGAGCAGTTCTTC. It translates to CANSDDRGLGNEQFF.

Of note for this clonotype: A much larger clone differs by one base, so this may be a read error. This chain links TRBV29-1 with TRBJ2-1, with 8 bases lining up with TRBD2. The DNA end is a closer match to TRBJ2-7, so the J assignment may be wrong. This CDR3 is built from 13 residues. Germline CDR1 reads SQVTM; CDR2 reads ANQGSEA. The CDR3 sequence: CDSGTSSYNEQYF. The CDR3 DNA sequence: TGCGATAGCGGGACGAGCTCCTACAATGAGCAGTACTTC.

A word on this clonotype: The germline gene is not matched at one end of the junction; a read error may be the cause. The chain uses TRBV6-1 and TRBJ2-1; D is unresolved. Germline CDR1 reads MNHNS; CDR2 reads SASEGT. CDR3 length: 16 residues. CDR3 sequence (DNA): TGTGCCAGCAGTGAATTGGCGGCCAGCTCCTACAATGGGCAGTTCTTC. Amino acids: CASSELAASSYNGQFF.